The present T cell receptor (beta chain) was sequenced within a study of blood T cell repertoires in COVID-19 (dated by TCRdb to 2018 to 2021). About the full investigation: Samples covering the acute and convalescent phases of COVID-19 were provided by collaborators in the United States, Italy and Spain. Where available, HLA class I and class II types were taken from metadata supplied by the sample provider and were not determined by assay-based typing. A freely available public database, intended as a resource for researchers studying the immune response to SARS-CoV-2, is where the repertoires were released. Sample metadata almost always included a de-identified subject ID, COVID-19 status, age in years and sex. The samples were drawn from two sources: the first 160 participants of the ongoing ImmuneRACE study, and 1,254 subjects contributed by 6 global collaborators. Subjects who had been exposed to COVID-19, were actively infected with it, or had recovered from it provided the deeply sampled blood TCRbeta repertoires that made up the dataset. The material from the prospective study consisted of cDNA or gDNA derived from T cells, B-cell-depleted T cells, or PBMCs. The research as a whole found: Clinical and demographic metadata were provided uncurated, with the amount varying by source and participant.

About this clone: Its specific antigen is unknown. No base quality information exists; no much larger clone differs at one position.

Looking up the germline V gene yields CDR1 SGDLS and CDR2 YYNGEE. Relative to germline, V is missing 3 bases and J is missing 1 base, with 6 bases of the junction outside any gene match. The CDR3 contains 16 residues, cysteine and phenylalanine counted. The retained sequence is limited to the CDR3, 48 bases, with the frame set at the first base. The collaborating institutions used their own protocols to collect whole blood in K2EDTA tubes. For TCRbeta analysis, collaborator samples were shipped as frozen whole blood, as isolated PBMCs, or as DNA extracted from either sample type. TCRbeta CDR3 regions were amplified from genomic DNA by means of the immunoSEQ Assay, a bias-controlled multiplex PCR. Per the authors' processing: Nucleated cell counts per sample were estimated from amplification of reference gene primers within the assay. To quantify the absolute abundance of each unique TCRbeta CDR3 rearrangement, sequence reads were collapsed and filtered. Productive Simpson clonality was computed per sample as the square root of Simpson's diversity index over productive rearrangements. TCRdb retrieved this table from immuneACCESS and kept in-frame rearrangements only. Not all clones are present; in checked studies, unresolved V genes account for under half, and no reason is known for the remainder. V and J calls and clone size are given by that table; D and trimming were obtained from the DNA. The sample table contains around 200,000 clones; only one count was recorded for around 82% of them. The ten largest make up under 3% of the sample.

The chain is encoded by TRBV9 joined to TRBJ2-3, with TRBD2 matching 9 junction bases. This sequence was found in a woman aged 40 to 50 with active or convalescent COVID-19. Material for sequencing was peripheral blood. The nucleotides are TGTGCCAGCAGCGCCCGCGGGGGGGCCGGCACAGATACGCAGTATTTT. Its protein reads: CASSARGGAGTDTQYF.